This TCR beta chain emerged from a study of identical twins. Overall study results and limits: Monozygotic twins shared more out-of-frame TCR alpha than recombination models predicted. The conclusions drew on cross-sectional statistical analysis instead of tracking the same donors.

TCRdb redid the calling of the 5' RACE reads with MiXCR, one entry per CDR3 protein. The table has 400,000 to 550,000 distinct CDR3 sequences, 13% to 15% seen once. CDR1 and CDR2 (germline): SGHAT, FQNNGV. CDR3 length: 16 residues. V gave up 5 bases and J gave up 4 bases; unmatched junction bases: 9. Concerning this clonotype itself: As yet, its antigen is unknown.

These records were also assigned to another study, of yellow fever vaccine responses in identical twins.

The specimen was CD4+ T cells sorted from blood. The sequence was obtained from a woman between 18 and 29 years old in good health. The genes are TRBV11-2 and TRBJ2-2; the match to TRBD2 covers 8 bases. As DNA, the CDR3 is TGTGCCAGCAGCCCGTGGACTAGCCCTTTCACCGGGGAGCTGTTTTTT. It codes for CASSPWTSPFTGELFF.